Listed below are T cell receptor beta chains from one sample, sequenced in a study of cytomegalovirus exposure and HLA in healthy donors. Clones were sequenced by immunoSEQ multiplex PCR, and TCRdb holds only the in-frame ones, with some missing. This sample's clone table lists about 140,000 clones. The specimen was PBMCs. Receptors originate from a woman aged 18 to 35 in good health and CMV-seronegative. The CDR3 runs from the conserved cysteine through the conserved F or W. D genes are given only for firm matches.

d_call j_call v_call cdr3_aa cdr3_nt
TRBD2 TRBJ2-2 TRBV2 CASSEEGVASGPRGELFF TGTGCCAGCAGTGAAGAAGGGGTGGCTAGCGGGCCCCGCGGGGAGCTGTTTTTT
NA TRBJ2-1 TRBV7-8 CASSLRGLLYNEQFF TGTGCCAGCAGCTTAAGGGGACTGCTATACAATGAGCAGTTCTTC
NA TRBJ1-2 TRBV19 CASSLRDTRLTGYTF TGTGCCAGTAGTCTTCGGGACACCCGTTTGACTGGCTACACCTTC
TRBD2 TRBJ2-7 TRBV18 CASSPFRGGGSEQYF TGTGCCAGCTCACCCTTTCGGGGCGGGGGTAGCGAGCAGTACTTC
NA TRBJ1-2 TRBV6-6 CASRSGYYGYTF TGTGCCAGCAGATCAGGTTACTATGGCTACACCTTC
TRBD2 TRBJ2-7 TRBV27 CASSPHNRGTSGRWYEQYF TGTGCCAGCAGTCCACACAATAGGGGGACTAGCGGGAGGTGGTACGAGCAGTACTTC
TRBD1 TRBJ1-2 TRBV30 CAWSGDRGPYGYTF TGTGCCTGGAGCGGCGACAGGGGGCCCTATGGCTACACCTTC
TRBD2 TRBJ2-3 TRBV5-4 CASSLAPGLATDTQYF TGTGCCAGCAGCTTGGCCCCGGGACTAGCTACAGATACGCAGTATTTT
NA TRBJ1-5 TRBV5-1 CASSLAGGYNQPQHF TGCGCCAGCAGCTTGGCCGGCGGCTACAATCAGCCCCAGCATTTT
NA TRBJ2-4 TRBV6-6 CASIGSSKNIQYF TGTGCCAGCATCGGTTCCTCCAAAAACATTCAGTACTTC
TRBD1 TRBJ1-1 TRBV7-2 CASSLRGGGRGDTEAFF TGTGCCAGCAGCTTAAGAGGGGGCGGACGGGGAGACACTGAAGCTTTCTTT
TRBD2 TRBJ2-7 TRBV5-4 CASSLDLAGGYEQYF TGTGCCAGCAGCTTGGACCTAGCGGGAGGGTACGAGCAGTACTTC
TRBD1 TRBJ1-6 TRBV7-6 CASSLGAGTGLRDSPLHF TGTGCCAGCAGCTTAGGTGCCGGGACAGGGCTGAGGGATTCACCCCTCCACTTT
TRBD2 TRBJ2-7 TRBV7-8 CASSVTSGAYEQYF TGTGCCAGCAGCGTCACTAGCGGGGCCTACGAGCAGTACTTC
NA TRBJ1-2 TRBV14 CASSPQTNYGYTF TGTGCCAGCAGCCCCCAAACTAACTATGGCTACACCTTC
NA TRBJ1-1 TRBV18 CASSPAGNTEAFF TGTGCCAGCTCACCAGCAGGGAACACTGAAGCTTTCTTT